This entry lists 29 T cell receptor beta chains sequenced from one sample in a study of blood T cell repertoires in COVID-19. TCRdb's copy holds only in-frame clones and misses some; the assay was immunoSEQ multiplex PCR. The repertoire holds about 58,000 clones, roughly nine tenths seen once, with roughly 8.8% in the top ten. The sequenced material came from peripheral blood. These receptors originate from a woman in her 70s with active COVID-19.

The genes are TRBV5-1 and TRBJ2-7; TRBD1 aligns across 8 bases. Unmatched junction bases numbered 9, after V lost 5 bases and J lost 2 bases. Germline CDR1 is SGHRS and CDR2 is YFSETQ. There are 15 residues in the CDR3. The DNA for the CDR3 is TGCGCCAGCAGTTGGGGACAGGAAAGGACCTACGAGCAGTACTTC. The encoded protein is CASSWGQERTYEQYF.

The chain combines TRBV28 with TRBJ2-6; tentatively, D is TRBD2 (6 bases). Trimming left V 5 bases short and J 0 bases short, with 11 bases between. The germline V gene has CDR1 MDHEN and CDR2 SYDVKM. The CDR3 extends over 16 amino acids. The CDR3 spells CASSETRDSGANVLTF. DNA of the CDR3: TGTGCCAGCAGTGAGACTAGGGACTCTGGGGCCAACGTCCTGACTTTC.

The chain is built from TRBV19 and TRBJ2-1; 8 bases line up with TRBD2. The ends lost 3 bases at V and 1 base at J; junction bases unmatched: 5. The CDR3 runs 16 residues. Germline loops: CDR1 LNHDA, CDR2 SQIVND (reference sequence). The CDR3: CASSIPAGVSYNEQFF. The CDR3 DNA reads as TGTGCCAGTAGTATCCCAGCGGGAGTGTCCTACAATGAGCAGTTCTTC.

The CDR3 coding sequence is TGCGCCAGCAGTGAGGGGACAAAAGCTGAAGCTTTCTTT. This gives the protein CASSEGTKAEAFF. This rearrangement joins TRBV10-2 to TRBJ1-1; possibly TRBD1 for D (6 bases). CDR1 WSHSY and CDR2 SAAADI come from the germline V gene. The CDR3 loop spans 13 amino acids. The V gene lost 2 bases and the J gene lost 6 bases, with 10 bases spanning the gap.

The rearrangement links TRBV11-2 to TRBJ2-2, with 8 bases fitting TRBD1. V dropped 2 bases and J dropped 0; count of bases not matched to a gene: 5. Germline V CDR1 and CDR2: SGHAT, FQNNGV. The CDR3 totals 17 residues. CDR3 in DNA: TGTGCCAGCAGCTTATTCGGGACAGGCGCGAACACCGGGGAGCTGTTTTTT. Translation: CASSLFGTGANTGELFF.

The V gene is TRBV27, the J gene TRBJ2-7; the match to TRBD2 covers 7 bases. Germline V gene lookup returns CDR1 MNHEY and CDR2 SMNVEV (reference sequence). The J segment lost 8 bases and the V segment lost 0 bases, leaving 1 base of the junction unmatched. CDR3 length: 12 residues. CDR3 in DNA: TGTGCCAGCAGTTTATCGGGAGGGAAGCAGTACTTC. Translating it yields CASSLSGGKQYF.

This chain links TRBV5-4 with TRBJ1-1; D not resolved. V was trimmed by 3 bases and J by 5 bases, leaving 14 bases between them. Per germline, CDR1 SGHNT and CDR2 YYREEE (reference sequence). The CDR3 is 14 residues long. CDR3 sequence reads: CASSSGPRETEAFF. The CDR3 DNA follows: TGTGCCAGCAGCTCCGGGCCGAGGGAGACTGAAGCTTTCTTT. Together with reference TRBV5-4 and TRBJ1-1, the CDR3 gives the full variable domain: ETGVTQSPTHLIKTRGQQVTLRCSSQSGHNTVSWYQQALGQGPQFIFQYYREEENGRGNFPPRFSGLQFPNYSSELNVNALELDDSALYLCASSSGPRETEAFFGQGTRLTVV.

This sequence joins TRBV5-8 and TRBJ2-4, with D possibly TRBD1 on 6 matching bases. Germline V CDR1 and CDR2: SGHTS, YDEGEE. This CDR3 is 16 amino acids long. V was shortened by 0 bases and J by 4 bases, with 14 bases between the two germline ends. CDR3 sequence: CASSLGGTPLKNIQYF. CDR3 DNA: TGTGCCAGCAGCTTGGGTGGGACACCTCTTAAAAACATTCAGTACTTC.

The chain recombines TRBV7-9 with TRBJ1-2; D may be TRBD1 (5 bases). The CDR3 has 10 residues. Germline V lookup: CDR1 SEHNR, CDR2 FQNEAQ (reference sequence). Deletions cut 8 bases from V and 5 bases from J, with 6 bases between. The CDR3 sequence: CASGAYGYTF. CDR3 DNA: TGTGCCAGCGGGGCTTATGGCTACACCTTC.

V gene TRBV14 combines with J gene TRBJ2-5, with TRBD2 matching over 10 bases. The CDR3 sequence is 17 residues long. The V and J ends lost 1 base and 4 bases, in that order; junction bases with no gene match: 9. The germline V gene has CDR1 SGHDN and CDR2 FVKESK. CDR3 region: CASSQAEVLAGLETQYF. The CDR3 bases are TGTGCCAGCAGCCAAGCTGAAGTACTAGCGGGATTAGAGACCCAGTACTTC.

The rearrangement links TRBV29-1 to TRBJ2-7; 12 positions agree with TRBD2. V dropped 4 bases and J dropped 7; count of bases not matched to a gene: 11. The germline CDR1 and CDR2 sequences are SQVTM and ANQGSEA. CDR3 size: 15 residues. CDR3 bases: TGCAGCGTTGGATGGCTAGCGGGAGGGCCTGGGGAGCAGTACTTC. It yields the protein CSVGWLAGGPGEQYF.

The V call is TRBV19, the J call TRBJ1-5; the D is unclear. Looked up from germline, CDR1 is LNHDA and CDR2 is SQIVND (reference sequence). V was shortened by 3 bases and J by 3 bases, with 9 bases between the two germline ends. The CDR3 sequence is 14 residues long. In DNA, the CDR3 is TGTGCCAGTAGTATCGGGGAAAACAATCAGCCCCAGCATTTT. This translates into CASSIGENNQPQHF. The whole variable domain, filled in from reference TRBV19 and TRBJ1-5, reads DGGITQSPKYLFRKEGQNVTLSCEQNLNHDAMYWYRQDPGQGLRLIYYSQIVNDFQKGDIAEGYSVSREKKESFPLTVTSAQKNPTAFYLCASSIGENNQPQHFGDGTRLSIL.

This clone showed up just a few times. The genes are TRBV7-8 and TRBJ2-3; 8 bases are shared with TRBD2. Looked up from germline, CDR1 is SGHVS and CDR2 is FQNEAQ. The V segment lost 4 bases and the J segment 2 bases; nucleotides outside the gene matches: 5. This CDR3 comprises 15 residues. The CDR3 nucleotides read TGTGCCAGCAGCTCCAGCGGGAGACCCACAGATACGCAGTATTTT. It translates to CASSSSGRPTDTQYF.

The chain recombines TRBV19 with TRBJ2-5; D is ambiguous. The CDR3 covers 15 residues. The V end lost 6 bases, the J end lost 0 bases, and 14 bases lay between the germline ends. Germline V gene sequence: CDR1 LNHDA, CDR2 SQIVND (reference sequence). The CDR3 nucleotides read TGTGCCAGTAGCCAACCCAGAGACTACCAAGAGACCCAGTACTTC. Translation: CASSQPRDYQETQYF.

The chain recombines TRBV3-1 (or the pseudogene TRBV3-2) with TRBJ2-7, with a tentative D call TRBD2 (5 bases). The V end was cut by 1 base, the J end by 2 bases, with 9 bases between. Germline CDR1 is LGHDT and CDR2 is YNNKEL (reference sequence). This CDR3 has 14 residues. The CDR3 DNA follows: TGTGCCAGCAGCCAAGGTCGGGGTCCCTACGAGCAGTACTTC. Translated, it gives CASSQGRGPYEQYF.

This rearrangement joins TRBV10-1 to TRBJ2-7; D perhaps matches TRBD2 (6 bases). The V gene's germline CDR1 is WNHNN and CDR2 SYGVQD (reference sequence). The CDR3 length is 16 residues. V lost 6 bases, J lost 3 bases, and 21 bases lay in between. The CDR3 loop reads CASSQGLTGGRYEQYF. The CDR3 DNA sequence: TGCGCCAGCAGCCAGGGATTAACCGGAGGGCGCTACGAGCAGTACTTC.

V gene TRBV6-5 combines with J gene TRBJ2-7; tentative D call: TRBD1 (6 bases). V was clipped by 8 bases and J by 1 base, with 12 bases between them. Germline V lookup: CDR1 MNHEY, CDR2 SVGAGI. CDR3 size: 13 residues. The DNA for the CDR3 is TGTGCCAGCGACCACAGGGTGTCCTACGAGCAGTACTTC. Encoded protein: CASDHRVSYEQYF.

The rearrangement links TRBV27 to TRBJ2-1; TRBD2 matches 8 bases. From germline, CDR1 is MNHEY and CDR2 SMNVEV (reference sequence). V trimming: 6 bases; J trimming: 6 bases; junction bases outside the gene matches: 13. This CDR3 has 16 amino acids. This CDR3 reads CASSRRGGLEGNEQFF. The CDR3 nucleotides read TGTGCCAGCAGCAGAAGGGGGGGACTAGAGGGCAATGAGCAGTTCTTC.

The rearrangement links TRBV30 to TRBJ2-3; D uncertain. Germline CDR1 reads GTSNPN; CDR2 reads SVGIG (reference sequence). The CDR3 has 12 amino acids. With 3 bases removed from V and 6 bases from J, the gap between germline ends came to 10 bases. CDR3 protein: CAWSPNRDTQYF. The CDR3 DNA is TGTGCCTGGAGCCCCAACCGGGATACGCAGTATTTT.

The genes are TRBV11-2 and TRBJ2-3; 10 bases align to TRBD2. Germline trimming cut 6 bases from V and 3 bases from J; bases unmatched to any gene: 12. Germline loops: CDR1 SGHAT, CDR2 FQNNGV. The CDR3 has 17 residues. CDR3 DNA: TGTGCCAGCAGTTTCCGTCCCGGGACTAGCGAAACAGATACGCAGTATTTT. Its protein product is CASSFRPGTSETDTQYF.

CDR3 in DNA: TGTGCCACCGTTACGGGGAGGGAGCAGTTCTTC. Translating gives CATVTGREQFF. V gene TRBV28 combines with J gene TRBJ2-1, with a possible D match to TRBD2 (6 bases). Per the germline V gene, CDR1 is MDHEN and CDR2 is SYDVKM. The CDR3 spans 11 residues. Trimming took off 10 bases at V and 10 bases at J, with 14 bases between the two ends. Filled out from reference TRBV28 and TRBJ2-1, the complete variable domain reads DVKVTQSSRYLVKRTGEKVFLECVQDMDHENMFWYRQDPGLGLRLIYFSYDVKMKEKGDIPEGYSVSREKKERFSLILESASTNQTSMYLCATVTGREQFFGPGTRLTVL.

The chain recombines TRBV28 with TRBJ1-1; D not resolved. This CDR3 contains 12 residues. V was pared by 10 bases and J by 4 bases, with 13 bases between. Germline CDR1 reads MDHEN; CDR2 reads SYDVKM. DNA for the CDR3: TGTGCCACCCAGGTAGTTTTCACTGAAGCTTTCTTT. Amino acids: CATQVVFTEAFF.

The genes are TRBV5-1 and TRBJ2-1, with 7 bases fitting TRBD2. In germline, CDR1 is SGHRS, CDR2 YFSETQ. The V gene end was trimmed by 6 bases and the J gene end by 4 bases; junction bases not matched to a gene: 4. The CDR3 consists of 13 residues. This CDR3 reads CASTAGVYNEQFF. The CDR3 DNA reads TGCGCCAGCACCGCGGGAGTTTACAATGAGCAGTTCTTC.

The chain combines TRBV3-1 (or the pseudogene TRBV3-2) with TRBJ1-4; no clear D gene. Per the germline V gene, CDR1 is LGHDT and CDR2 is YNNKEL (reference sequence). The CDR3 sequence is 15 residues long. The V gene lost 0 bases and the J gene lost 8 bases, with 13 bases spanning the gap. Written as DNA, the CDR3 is TGTGCCAGCAGCCAAGATCCCTGGTCCGGGGAAAAACTGTTTTTT. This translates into CASSQDPWSGEKLFF.

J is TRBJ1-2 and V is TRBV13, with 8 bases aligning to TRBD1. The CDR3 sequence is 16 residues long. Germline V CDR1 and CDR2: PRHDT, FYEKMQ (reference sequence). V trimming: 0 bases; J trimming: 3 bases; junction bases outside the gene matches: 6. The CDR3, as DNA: TGTGCCAGCAGCTTAGGTGACAGGGGAGACGACTATGGCTACACCTTC. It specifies CASSLGDRGDDYGYTF.

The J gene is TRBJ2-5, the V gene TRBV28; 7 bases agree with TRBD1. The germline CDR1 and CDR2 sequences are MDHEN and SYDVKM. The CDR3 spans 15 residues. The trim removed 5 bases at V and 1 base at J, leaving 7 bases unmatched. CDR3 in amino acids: CASSPPRDSQETQYF. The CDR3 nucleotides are TGTGCCAGCAGTCCGCCCCGGGACAGCCAAGAGACCCAGTACTTC.

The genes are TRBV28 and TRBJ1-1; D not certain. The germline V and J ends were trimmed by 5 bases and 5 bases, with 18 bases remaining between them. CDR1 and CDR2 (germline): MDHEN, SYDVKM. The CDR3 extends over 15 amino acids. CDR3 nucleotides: TGTGCCAGCAGTGTTAATTTTCGAGTCTTTACTGAAGCTTTCTTT. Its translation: CASSVNFRVFTEAFF.

The chain's CDR3 is CASSVVGLGNTGELFF. The CDR3 nucleotides read TGTGCCAGCAGCGTAGTGGGGCTAGGGAACACCGGGGAGCTGTTTTTT. The V call is TRBV9, the J call TRBJ2-2; possibly TRBD1 for D (5 bases). Trimming pared 0 bases from V and 1 base from J, leaving 10 bases between. The CDR3 runs to 16 residues. Germline CDR1 reads SGDLS; CDR2 reads YYNGEE. The full variable domain, in which reference TRBV9 and TRBJ2-2 provide the parts outside the CDR3, is DSGVTQTPKHLITATGQRVTLRCSPRSGDLSVYWYQQSLDQGLQFLIQYYNGEERAKGNILERFSAQQFPDLHSELNLSSLELGDSALYFCASSVVGLGNTGELFFGEGSRLTVL.

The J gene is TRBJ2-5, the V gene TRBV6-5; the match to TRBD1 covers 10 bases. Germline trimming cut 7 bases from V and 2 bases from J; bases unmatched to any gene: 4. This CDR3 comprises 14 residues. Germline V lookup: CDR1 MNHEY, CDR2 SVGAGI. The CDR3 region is CASNWDRGQETQYF. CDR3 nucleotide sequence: TGTGCCAGCAACTGGGACAGGGGTCAAGAGACCCAGTACTTC.